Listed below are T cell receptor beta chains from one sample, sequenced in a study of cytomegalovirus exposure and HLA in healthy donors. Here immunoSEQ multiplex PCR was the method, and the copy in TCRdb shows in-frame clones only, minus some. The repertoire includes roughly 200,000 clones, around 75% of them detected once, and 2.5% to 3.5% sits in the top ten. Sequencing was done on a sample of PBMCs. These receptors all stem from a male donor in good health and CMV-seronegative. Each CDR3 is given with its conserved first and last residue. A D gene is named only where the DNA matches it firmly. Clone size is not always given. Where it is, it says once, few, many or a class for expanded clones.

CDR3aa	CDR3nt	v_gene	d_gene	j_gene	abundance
CASIRGQGSATEAFF	TGTGCCAGCATTCGGGGACAGGGCTCAGCCACTGAAGCTTTCTTT	TRBV5-4	TRBD1	TRBJ1-1	few
CATSGQGYQPQHF	TGTGCCACCAGCGGGCAGGGATATCAGCCCCAGCATTTT	TRBV15	NA	TRBJ1-5	few
CASSIFLGQGGSPLHF	TGTGCCAGTAGTATTTTTCTAGGACAGGGAGGTTCGCCCCTCCACTTT	TRBV19	TRBD1	TRBJ1-6	NA
CASSGSGSGYGYTF	TGTGCCAGCAGTGGGTCAGGATCTGGGTATGGCTACACCTTC	TRBV6-6	NA	TRBJ1-2	few
CASSVDQGNTGELFF	TGTGCCAGCAGCGTAGATCAGGGGAACACCGGGGAGCTGTTTTTT	TRBV9	NA	TRBJ2-2	NA
CASSPNQGVAGPGGYTF	TGTGCCAGCAGCCCCAATCAAGGGGTCGCGGGGCCGGGGGGCTACACCTTC	TRBV27	NA	TRBJ1-2	NA
CASSKWGGWVTEAFF	TGTGCCAGCAGTAAATGGGGGGGTTGGGTGACTGAAGCTTTCTTT	TRBV6-5	NA	TRBJ1-1	NA
CAWVPFGGSGNTIYF	TGTGCCTGGGTCCCCTTTGGGGGGTCTGGAAACACCATATATTTT	TRBV30	NA	TRBJ1-3	NA
CAWSPGPGNTEAFF	TGTGCCTGGAGCCCCGGCCCGGGGAACACTGAAGCTTTCTTT	TRBV30	NA	TRBJ1-1	NA
CASSFRTPGLAGGHYNEQFF	TGTGCCAGCAGCTTCCGCACTCCGGGACTAGCGGGAGGGCACTACAATGAGCAGTTCTTC	TRBV7-6	TRBD2	TRBJ2-1	NA
CASSLPQVGQGTPRYGYTF	TGTGCCAGCAGCTTACCCCAGGTGGGACAGGGGACCCCGCGCTATGGCTACACCTTC	TRBV7-8	TRBD1	TRBJ1-2	NA
CASSFGTSVYNEQFF	TGTGCCAGCAGTTTCGGGACTAGCGTATACAATGAGCAGTTCTTC	TRBV28	TRBD2	TRBJ2-1	few
CASSHHRDRDYEQYF	TGTGCCAGCAGCCACCACCGGGACAGGGACTACGAGCAGTACTTC	TRBV4-2	TRBD1	TRBJ2-7	NA
CASSPPGDTEAFF	TGTGCCAGCTCACCCCCGGGAGACACTGAAGCTTTCTTT	TRBV18	NA	TRBJ1-1	NA
CASSRVNSNQPQHF	TGTGCCAGCAGTCGCGTAAATAGCAATCAGCCCCAGCATTTT	TRBV28	NA	TRBJ1-5	NA
CASRTQGPQPQPQHF	TGTGCCAGCAGGACACAGGGGCCGCAACCCCAGCCCCAGCATTTT	TRBV6-5	TRBD1	TRBJ1-5	NA
CASSVRGGERNTIYF	TGTGCCAGCAGCGTTCGGGGGGGGGAAAGAAACACCATATATTTT	TRBV9	NA	TRBJ1-3	NA
CASTGPLNTEAFF	TGTGCCAGCACTGGGCCGCTGAACACTGAAGCTTTCTTT	TRBV28	NA	TRBJ1-1	NA